The entry below gives a single TCR beta chain sequence along with its context. Its target is unknown. The data are from a study of T cell repertoires in cytomegalovirus infection. TCRdb itself ran the reads through MiXCR, one entry per CDR3 protein. The table includes about 740,000 distinct CDR3 sequences, 35% to 40% detected once. Findings and limits, study-wide: The ex vivo response was dominated by HLA-C-restricted CMV-specific TCR beta clonotypes. Carriers of CMV plus the relevant HLA were identified by cumulative public TCR beta family frequency.

Trimming at V came to 5 bases and at J to 10 bases, leaving 9 bases not matched to a gene. Germline V lookup: CDR1 MGHRA, CDR2 YSYEKL. The CDR3 runs to 15 residues. The sequence was obtained from a human donor in good health (CMV status not recorded). Some clones in this sample may be carry-over from other donors' samples. The chain is built from TRBV4-1 and TRBJ1-6; 9 positions match TRBD1. The sample taken for sequencing was PBMCs. The CDR3 coding sequence is TGCGCCAGCAGCGGACAGGGGACCCCTGAATCACCCCTCCACTTT. Encoded protein: CASSGQGTPESPLHF.